These T cell receptor beta chains were read from a single sample in a study of T cell repertoires in cytomegalovirus infection. Their target antigens are unknown. TCRdb used MiXCR to reprocess the reads, holding one entry per CDR3 protein. The repertoire holds some 110,000 distinct CDR3 sequences, with 32% as singletons. The input for sequencing was CD8+ T cells from cultured PBMCs, taken from culture after CMV antigen stimulation. The receptors were gathered from a human donor in good health (CMV status not recorded). Some clones in this sample may be carry-over from other donors' samples. The CDR3 runs from the conserved cysteine through the conserved F or W. D genes are given only for firm matches. Not every row has a clone size; where given, it reads once, few, many or a size class.

CDR3: CASSQAIPGGGTDTQYF
DNA: TGCGCCAGCAGCCAAGCAATCCCGGGGGGGGGGACAGATACGCAGTATTTT
size: NA
D: TRBD2
length: 17
V: TRBV4-3
J: TRBJ2-3

CDR3: CASSRTGDEAFF
DNA: TGTGCCAGCAGCAGGACTGGGGATGAAGCTTTCTTT
size: NA
D: NA
length: 12
V: TRBV7-9
J: TRBJ1-1

CDR3: CASTTGRGSYNEQFF
DNA: TGTGCCAGCACTACGGGCAGGGGATCCTACAATGAGCAGTTCTTC
size: NA
D: NA
length: 15
V: TRBV7-9
J: TRBJ2-1

CDR3: CASSLDPDGTILTDTQYF
DNA: TGCGCCAGCAGCTTGGATCCCGACGGGACTATTCTCACAGATACGCAGTATTTT
size: NA
D: TRBD2
length: 18
V: TRBV5-1
J: TRBJ2-3

CDR3: CASSEPVGQYF
DNA: TGTGCCAGCAGTGAACCGGTGGGGCAGTACTTC
size: few
D: NA
length: 11
V: TRBV2
J: TRBJ2-7

CDR3: CASSQDVTGWELEETQYF
DNA: TGTGCCAGCAGCCAAGATGTTACGGGCTGGGAATTAGAAGAGACCCAGTACTTC
size: NA
D: NA
length: 18
V: TRBV4-2
J: TRBJ2-5

CDR3: CASSFLQGDNEQFF
DNA: TGCGCCAGCAGCTTTTTACAGGGTGACAATGAGCAGTTCTTC
size: NA
D: NA
length: 14
V: TRBV5-1
J: TRBJ2-1

CDR3: CASSKGYTDTQYF
DNA: TGTGCCAGCAGTAAGGGATACACAGATACGCAGTATTTT
size: many
D: NA
length: 13
V: TRBV7-8
J: TRBJ2-3

CDR3: CASSRPGTEDEKLFF
DNA: TGTGCCAGCAGTCGCCCCGGGACAGAGGATGAAAAACTGTTTTTT
size: few
D: TRBD1
length: 15
V: TRBV3-1
J: TRBJ1-4

CDR3: CASSGPYEQYF
DNA: TGTGCCAGCAGTGGCCCCTACGAGCAGTACTTC
size: few
D: NA
length: 11
V: TRBV27
J: TRBJ2-7

CDR3: CASSWSGVEQYF
DNA: TGTGCCAGCAGCTGGTCAGGGGTCGAGCAGTACTTC
size: NA
D: NA
length: 12
V: TRBV5-6
J: TRBJ2-7